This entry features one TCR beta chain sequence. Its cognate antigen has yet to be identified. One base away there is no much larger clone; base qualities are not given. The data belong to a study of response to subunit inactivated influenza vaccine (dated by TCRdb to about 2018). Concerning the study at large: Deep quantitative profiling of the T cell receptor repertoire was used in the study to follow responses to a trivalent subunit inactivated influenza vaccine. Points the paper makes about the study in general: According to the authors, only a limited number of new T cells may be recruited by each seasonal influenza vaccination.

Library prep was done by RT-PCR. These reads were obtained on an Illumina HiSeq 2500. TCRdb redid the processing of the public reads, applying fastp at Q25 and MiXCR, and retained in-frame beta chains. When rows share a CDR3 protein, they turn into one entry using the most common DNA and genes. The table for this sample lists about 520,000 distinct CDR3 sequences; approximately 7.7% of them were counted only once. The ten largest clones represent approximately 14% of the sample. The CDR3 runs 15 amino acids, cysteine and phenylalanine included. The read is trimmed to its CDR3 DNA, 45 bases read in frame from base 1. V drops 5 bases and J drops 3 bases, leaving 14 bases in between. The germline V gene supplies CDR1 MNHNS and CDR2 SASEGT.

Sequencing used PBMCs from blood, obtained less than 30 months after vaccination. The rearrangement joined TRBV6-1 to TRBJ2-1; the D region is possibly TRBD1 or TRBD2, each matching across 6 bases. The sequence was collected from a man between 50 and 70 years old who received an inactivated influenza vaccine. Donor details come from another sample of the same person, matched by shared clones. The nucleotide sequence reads TGTGCCAGCAGTCCCCCCGGGGGACACTACAATGAGCAGTTCTTC. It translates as CASSPPGGHYNEQFF.